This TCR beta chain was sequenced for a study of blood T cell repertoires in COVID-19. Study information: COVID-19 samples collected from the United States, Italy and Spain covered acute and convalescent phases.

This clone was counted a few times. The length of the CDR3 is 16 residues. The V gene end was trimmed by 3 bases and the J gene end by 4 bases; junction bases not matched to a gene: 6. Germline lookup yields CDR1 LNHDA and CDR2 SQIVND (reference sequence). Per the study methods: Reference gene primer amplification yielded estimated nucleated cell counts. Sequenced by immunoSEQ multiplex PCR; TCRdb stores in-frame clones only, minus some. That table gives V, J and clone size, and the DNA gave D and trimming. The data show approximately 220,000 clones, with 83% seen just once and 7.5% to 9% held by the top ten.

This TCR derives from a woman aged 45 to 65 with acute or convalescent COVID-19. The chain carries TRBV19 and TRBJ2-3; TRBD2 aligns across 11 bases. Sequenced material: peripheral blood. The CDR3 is CASSIFSGRDADTQYF. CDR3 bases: TGTGCCAGTAGTATTTTTAGCGGGAGGGACGCAGATACGCAGTATTTT.